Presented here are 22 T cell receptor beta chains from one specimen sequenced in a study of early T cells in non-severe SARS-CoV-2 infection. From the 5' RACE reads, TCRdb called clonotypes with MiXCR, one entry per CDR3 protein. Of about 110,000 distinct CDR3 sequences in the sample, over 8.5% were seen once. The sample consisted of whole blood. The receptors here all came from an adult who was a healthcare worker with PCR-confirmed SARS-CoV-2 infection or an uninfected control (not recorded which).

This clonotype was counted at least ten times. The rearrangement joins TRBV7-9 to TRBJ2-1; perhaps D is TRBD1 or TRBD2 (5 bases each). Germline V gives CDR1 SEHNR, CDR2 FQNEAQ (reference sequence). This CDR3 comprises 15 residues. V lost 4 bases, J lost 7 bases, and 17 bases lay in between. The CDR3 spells CASSSTGTPSNEQFF. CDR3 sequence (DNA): TGTGCCAGCAGCTCCACCGGGACCCCCAGTAATGAGCAGTTCTTC.

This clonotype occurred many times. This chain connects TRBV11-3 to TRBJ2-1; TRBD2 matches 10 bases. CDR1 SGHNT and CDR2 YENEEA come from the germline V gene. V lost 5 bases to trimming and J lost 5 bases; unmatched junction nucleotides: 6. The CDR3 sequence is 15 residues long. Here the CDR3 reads CASSVGTSVHNEQFF. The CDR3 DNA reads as TGTGCCAGCAGCGTTGGGACTAGCGTCCACAATGAGCAGTTCTTC.

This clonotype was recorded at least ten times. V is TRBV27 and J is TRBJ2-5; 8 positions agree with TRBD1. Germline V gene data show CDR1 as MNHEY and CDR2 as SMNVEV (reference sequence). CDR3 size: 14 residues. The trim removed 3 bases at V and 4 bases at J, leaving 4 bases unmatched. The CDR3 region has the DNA TGTGCCAGCAGTTTCAGTACAGGGGGAGAGACCCAGTACTTC. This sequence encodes CASSFSTGGETQYF.

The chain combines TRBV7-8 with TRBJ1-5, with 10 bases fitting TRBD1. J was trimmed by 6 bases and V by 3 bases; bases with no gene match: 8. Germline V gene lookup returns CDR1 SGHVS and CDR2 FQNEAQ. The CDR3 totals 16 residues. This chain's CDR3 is CASSLGTGASGQPQHF. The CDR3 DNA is TGTGCCAGCAGCTTGGGGACAGGGGCGTCGGGTCAGCCCCAGCATTTT.

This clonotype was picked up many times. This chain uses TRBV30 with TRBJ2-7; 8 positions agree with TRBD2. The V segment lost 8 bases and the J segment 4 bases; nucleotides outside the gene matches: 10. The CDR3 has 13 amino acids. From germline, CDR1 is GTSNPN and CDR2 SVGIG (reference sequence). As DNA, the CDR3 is TGTGCCAGTAGCGGGGAGGGACTTTACGAGCAGTACTTC. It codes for CASSGEGLYEQYF.

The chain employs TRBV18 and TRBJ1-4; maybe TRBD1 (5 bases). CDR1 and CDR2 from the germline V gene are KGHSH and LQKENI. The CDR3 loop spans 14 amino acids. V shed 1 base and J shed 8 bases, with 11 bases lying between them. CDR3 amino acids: CASSPRQPAEKLFF. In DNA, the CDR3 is TGTGCCAGCTCACCACGACAGCCCGCCGAAAAACTGTTTTTT. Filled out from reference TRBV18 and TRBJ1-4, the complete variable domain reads NAGVMQNPRHLVRRRGQEARLRCSPMKGHSHVYWYRQLPEEGLKFMVYLQKENIIDESGMPKERFSAEFPKEGPSILRIQQVVRGDSAAYFCASSPRQPAEKLFFGSGTQLSVL.

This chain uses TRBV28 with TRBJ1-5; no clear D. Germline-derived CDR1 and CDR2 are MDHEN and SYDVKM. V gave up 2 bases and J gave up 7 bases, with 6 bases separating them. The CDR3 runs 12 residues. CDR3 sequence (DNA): TGTGCCAGCAGTTTACCCGGGCAGCCCCAGCATTTT. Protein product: CASSLPGQPQHF.

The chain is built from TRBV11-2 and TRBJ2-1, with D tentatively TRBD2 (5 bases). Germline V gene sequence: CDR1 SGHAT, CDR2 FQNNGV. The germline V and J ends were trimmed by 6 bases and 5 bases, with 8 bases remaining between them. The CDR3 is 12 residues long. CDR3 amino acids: CASRSGNNEQFF. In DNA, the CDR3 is TGTGCCAGCAGGTCGGGAAACAATGAGCAGTTCTTC. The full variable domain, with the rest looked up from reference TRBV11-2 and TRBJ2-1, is EAGVAQSPRYKIIEKRQSVAFWCNPISGHATLYWYQQILGQGPKLLIQFQNNGVVDDSQLPKDRFSAERLKGVDSTLKIQPAKLEDSAVYLCASRSGNNEQFFGPGTRLTVL.

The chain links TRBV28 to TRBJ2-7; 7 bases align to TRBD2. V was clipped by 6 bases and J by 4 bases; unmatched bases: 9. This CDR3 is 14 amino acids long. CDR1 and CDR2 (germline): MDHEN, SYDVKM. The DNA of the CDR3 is TGTGCCAGCAGCCCGGGGCTAGCGGTATACGAGCAGTACTTC. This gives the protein CASSPGLAVYEQYF.

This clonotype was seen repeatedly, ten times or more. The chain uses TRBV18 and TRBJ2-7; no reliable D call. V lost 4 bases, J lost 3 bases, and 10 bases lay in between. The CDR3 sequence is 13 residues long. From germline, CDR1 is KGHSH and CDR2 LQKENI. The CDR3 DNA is TGTGCCAGCTCACTCCAGGTAGACTACGAGCAGTACTTC. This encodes CASSLQVDYEQYF.

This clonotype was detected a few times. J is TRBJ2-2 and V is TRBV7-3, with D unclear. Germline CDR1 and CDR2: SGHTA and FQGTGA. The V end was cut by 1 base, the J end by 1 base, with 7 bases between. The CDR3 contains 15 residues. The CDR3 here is CASSLKEWNTGELFF. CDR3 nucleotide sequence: TGTGCCAGCAGCTTAAAAGAATGGAACACCGGGGAGCTGTTTTTT.

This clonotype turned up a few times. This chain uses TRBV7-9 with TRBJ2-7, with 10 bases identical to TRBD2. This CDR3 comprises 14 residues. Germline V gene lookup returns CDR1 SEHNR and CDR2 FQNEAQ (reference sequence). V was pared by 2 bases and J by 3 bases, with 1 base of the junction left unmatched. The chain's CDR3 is CASSLRTSGYEQYF. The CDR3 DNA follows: TGTGCCAGCAGCTTAAGGACTAGCGGCTACGAGCAGTACTTC.

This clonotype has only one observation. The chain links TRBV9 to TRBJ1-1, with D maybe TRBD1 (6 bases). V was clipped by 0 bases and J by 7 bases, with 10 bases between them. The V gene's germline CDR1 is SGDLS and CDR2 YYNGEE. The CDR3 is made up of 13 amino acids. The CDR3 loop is CASSVGNRDEAFF. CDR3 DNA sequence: TGTGCCAGCAGCGTAGGGAACAGGGATGAAGCTTTCTTT.

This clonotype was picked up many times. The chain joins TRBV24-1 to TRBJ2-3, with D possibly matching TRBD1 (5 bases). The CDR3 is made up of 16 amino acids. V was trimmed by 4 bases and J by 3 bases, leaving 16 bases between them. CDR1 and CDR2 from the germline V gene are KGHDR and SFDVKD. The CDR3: CATSDVSGAGTDTQYF. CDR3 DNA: TGTGCCACCAGTGACGTTTCTGGGGCAGGAACAGATACGCAGTATTTT.

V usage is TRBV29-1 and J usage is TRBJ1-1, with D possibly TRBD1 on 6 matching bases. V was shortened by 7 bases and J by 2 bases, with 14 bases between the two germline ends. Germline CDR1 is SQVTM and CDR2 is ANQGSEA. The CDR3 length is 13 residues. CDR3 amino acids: CSAWTDVNTEAFF. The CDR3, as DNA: TGCAGCGCCTGGACAGACGTTAACACTGAAGCTTTCTTT.

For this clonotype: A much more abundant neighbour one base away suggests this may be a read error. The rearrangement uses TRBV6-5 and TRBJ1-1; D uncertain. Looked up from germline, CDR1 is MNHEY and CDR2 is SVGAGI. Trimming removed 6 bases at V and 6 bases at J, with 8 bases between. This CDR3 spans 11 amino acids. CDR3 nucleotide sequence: TGTGCCAGCAGGGGAAGCTCTGAAGCTTTCTTT. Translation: CASRGSSEAFF.

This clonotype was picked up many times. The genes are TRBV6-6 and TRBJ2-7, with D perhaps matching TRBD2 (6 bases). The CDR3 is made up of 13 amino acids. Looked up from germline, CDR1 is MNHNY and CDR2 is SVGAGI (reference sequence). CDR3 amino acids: CATLALLSYEQYF. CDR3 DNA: TGTGCTACCCTAGCGCTGCTCTCCTACGAGCAGTACTTC.

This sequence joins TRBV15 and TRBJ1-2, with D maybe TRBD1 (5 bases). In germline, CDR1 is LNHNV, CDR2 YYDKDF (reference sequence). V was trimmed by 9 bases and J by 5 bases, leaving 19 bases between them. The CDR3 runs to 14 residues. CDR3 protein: CATSLSTGQYGYTF. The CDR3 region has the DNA TGTGCCACTAGCCTTAGTACAGGACAATATGGCTACACCTTC.

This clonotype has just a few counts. CDR3 nucleotide sequence: TGTGCCAGCAGCTGGGGAGAAATGCAGCCCCAGCATTTT. Amino acids: CASSWGEMQPQHF. This chain joins TRBV7-9 and TRBJ1-5; D unresolved. The CDR3 consists of 13 residues. The V gene lost 4 bases and the J gene lost 7 bases, with 11 bases spanning the gap. Germline V lookup: CDR1 SEHNR, CDR2 FQNEAQ (reference sequence).

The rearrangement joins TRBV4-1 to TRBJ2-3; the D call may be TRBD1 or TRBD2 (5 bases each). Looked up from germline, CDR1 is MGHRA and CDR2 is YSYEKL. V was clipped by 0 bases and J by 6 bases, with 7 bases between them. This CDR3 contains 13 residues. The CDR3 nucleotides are TGCGCCAGCAGCCAAGATTGGGGGGATACGCAGTATTTT. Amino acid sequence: CASSQDWGDTQYF.

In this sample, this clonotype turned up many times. This CDR3 is CASSGLEAGELFF. CDR3 in DNA: TGCGCCAGCAGTGGACTAGAAGCCGGGGAGCTGTTTTTT. The rearrangement uses TRBV10-1 and TRBJ2-2; a possible D gene is TRBD2 (6 bases). Looked up from germline, CDR1 is WNHNN and CDR2 is SYGVQD (reference sequence). The CDR3 is 13 amino acids. Trimming removed 4 bases at V and 6 bases at J, with 9 bases between.

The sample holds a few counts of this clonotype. The CDR3 coding sequence is TGTGCCAGCAGTCCGACGGCGAACATTCAGTACTTC. Its protein is CASSPTANIQYF. The chain links TRBV28 to TRBJ2-4; no clear D gene. Germline CDR1 MDHEN, CDR2 SYDVKM. The CDR3 sequence is 12 residues long. Trimming left V 5 bases short and J 7 bases short, with 9 bases between.